This TCR beta chain originates from a study of T cells in Graves' hyperthyroidism and ophthalmopathy. Study findings and constraints: Within blood appeared most thyroid clonotypes that had expanded above 0.001. Ophthalmopathy was predicted by the model a median of roughly 6.6 months ahead of onset.

CDR1 and CDR2 from the germline V gene are MNHEY and SMNVEV (reference sequence). CDR3 length equals 13 residues. The trim removed 8 bases at V and 3 bases at J, leaving 6 bases unmatched. Points on this clonotype: As yet, its antigen is unknown.

From RNA transcripts, TCR beta CDR3 regions were amplified. An initial round of RT-PCR targeting the TCR CDR3 relied on the HTBI primer set. TCRdb re-derived calls from the multiplex PCR reads in MiXCR, one entry per CDR3 protein. The sample carries more than 650,000 distinct CDR3 sequences, about 15% recorded once. Uncontrolled infection, other autoimmune disease, pregnancy or lactation barred patients from enrollment. Together with thyroid ultrasound, orbital computed tomography, serum thyroxine and TRAb, clinical symptoms were used for diagnoses. The chain combines TRBV27 with TRBJ2-7; 8 bases match TRBD2. The sequence was collected from a woman under 30 with Graves' hyperthyroidism. Sample: blood. The CDR3 coding sequence is TGTGCCAGCGGGGGCGGGAGGTACTACGAGCAGTACTTC. Translated: CASGGGRYYEQYF.